The rows below give T cell receptor beta chains drawn from one sample of a study of cytomegalovirus exposure and HLA in healthy donors. Libraries were prepared by immunoSEQ multiplex PCR; TCRdb keeps only in-frame clonotypes and omits some of them. This sample has approximately 190,000 clones, with roughly 76% found just once. Sample: PBMCs. The receptor source for this set is a man aged 35-49 years in good health and CMV-seropositive. Both conserved end residues are part of each CDR3. The order of the fields is D gene, clone size, V gene, J gene, CDR3 protein, CDR3 DNA. A D gene is named only where the DNA matches it firmly. Rows give clone size only sometimes, using once, few, many, or a class for an expanded clone.

d_gene: TRBD2; abundance: .; v_gene: TRBV5-4; j_gene: TRBJ2-7; CDR3aa: CASSLAGGISYEQYF; CDR3nt: TGTGCCAGCTCCCTAGCGGGGGGAATCTCCTACGAGCAGTACTTC
d_gene: TRBD1; abundance: .; v_gene: TRBV2; j_gene: TRBJ1-4; CDR3aa: CASNEGTGNEKLFF; CDR3nt: TGTGCCAGCAACGAGGGGACAGGGAACGAAAAACTGTTTTTT
d_gene: TRBD2; abundance: .; v_gene: TRBV9; j_gene: TRBJ2-1; CDR3aa: CASSSYSPGTRVFVASYNEQFF; CDR3nt: TGTGCCAGCAGCTCATACTCACCCGGGACTAGAGTCTTTGTAGCGTCCTACAATGAGCAGTTCTTC
d_gene: TRBD2; abundance: .; v_gene: TRBV7-3; j_gene: TRBJ2-3; CDR3aa: CASSDRGLAGADTQYF; CDR3nt: TGTGCCAGCAGTGATCGGGGACTAGCGGGGGCAGATACGCAGTATTTT
d_gene: .; abundance: .; v_gene: TRBV5-5; j_gene: TRBJ2-2; CDR3aa: CASSSTGGVTGELFF; CDR3nt: TGTGCCAGCAGCTCCACAGGGGGGGTCACCGGGGAGCTGTTTTTT
d_gene: .; abundance: .; v_gene: TRBV5-8; j_gene: TRBJ2-1; CDR3aa: CASSLELGGEQFF; CDR3nt: TGTGCCAGCAGCTTGGAGCTAGGGGGTGAGCAGTTCTTC
d_gene: TRBD1; abundance: .; v_gene: TRBV5-1; j_gene: TRBJ2-7; CDR3aa: CASAGTDPYEQYF; CDR3nt: TGCGCCAGCGCCGGGACAGATCCCTACGAGCAGTACTTC
d_gene: TRBD1; abundance: .; v_gene: TRBV28; j_gene: TRBJ2-5; CDR3aa: CASRHRDRAGTQYF; CDR3nt: TGTGCCAGCAGACATCGGGACAGGGCAGGGACCCAGTACTTC
d_gene: .; abundance: .; v_gene: TRBV11-2; j_gene: TRBJ1-4; CDR3aa: CASSPSGSRDEKLFF; CDR3nt: TGTGCCAGCAGCCCCTCGGGGAGTAGGGATGAAAAACTGTTTTTT
d_gene: TRBD2; abundance: .; v_gene: TRBV19; j_gene: TRBJ2-4; CDR3aa: CASSIVSGGTAKNIQYF; CDR3nt: TGTGCCAGTAGTATAGTGAGCGGGGGGACCGCCAAAAACATTCAGTACTTC
d_gene: .; abundance: once; v_gene: TRBV19; j_gene: TRBJ2-7; CDR3aa: CASSDPAGTSYEQYF; CDR3nt: TGTGCCAGTAGTGACCCGGCGGGGACTTCCTACGAGCAGTACTTC
d_gene: TRBD1; abundance: few; v_gene: TRBV7-9; j_gene: TRBJ1-1; CDR3aa: CASRGTGNTEAFF; CDR3nt: TGTGCCTCACGGGGGACAGGGAACACTGAAGCTTTCTTT
d_gene: TRBD2; abundance: .; v_gene: TRBV2; j_gene: TRBJ2-1; CDR3aa: CASSFTSGGASGEQFF; CDR3nt: TGTGCCAGCAGTTTCACTAGCGGGGGGGCCTCGGGTGAGCAGTTCTTC
d_gene: TRBD1; abundance: .; v_gene: TRBV7-2; j_gene: TRBJ1-5; CDR3aa: CASSYRQGGQPQHF; CDR3nt: TGTGCCAGCAGCTACAGACAGGGTGGTCAGCCCCAGCATTTT
d_gene: TRBD1; abundance: .; v_gene: TRBV30; j_gene: TRBJ2-7; CDR3aa: CAWRATGLEQYF; CDR3nt: TGTGCCTGGAGAGCGACAGGGCTCGAGCAGTACTTC
d_gene: .; abundance: few; v_gene: TRBV5-6; j_gene: TRBJ2-3; CDR3aa: CASSMGASGDTQYF; CDR3nt: TGTGCCAGCAGTATGGGGGCTAGCGGAGATACGCAGTATTTT
d_gene: TRBD1; abundance: .; v_gene: TRBV4-3; j_gene: TRBJ1-4; CDR3aa: CASSQEGRGEKLFF; CDR3nt: TGCGCCAGCAGCCAAGAGGGCAGGGGGGAAAAACTGTTTTTT
d_gene: .; abundance: .; v_gene: TRBV11-3; j_gene: TRBJ1-4; CDR3aa: CASGPETGKLKGEKLFF; CDR3nt: TGTGCCAGCGGGCCCGAGACAGGTAAGCTTAAAGGTGAAAAACTGTTTTTT
d_gene: .; abundance: once; v_gene: TRBV9; j_gene: TRBJ2-6; CDR3aa: CASSVGGAGANVLTF; CDR3nt: TGTGCCAGCAGCGTAGGGGGCGCTGGGGCCAACGTCCTGACTTTC
d_gene: TRBD1; abundance: once; v_gene: TRBV2; j_gene: TRBJ1-5; CDR3aa: CASREGQGGSNQPQHF; CDR3nt: TGTGCCAGCAGGGAAGGACAGGGGGGCAGCAATCAGCCCCAGCATTTT
d_gene: .; abundance: .; v_gene: TRBV14; j_gene: TRBJ1-1; CDR3aa: CASSHRQGMNTEAFF; CDR3nt: TGTGCCAGCAGCCATAGGCAGGGGATGAACACTGAAGCTTTCTTT
d_gene: .; abundance: .; v_gene: TRBV7-9; j_gene: TRBJ2-2; CDR3aa: CASSEDRNTGELFF; CDR3nt: TGTGCCAGCAGCGAAGACAGAAACACCGGGGAGCTGTTTTTT
d_gene: .; abundance: .; v_gene: TRBV7-9; j_gene: TRBJ2-2; CDR3aa: CASSSEGARTGELFF; CDR3nt: TGTGCCAGCAGCTCGGAGGGGGCAAGGACCGGGGAGCTGTTTTTT
d_gene: TRBD1; abundance: .; v_gene: TRBV30; j_gene: TRBJ1-3; CDR3aa: CAWRSRWGQGMQPGNTIYF; CDR3nt: TGTGCCTGGAGATCGCGGTGGGGACAGGGGATGCAGCCGGGAAACACCATATATTTT
d_gene: .; abundance: .; v_gene: TRBV5-1; j_gene: TRBJ1-2; CDR3aa: CASRALTVPIHYGYTF; CDR3nt: TGCGCCAGCAGAGCACTCACGGTCCCGATCCACTATGGCTACACCTTC
d_gene: TRBD1; abundance: .; v_gene: TRBV9; j_gene: TRBJ1-1; CDR3aa: CASSGRQGGAFF; CDR3nt: TGTGCCAGCAGCGGTCGACAGGGTGGTGCTTTCTTT
d_gene: .; abundance: .; v_gene: TRBV6-1; j_gene: TRBJ1-5; CDR3aa: CASKVRDGANQPQHF; CDR3nt: TGTGCCAGCAAGGTACGTGACGGAGCCAATCAGCCCCAGCATTTT
d_gene: .; abundance: .; v_gene: TRBV19; j_gene: TRBJ2-5; CDR3aa: CASSIRGNQQETQYF; CDR3nt: TGTGCCAGTAGTATCAGGGGAAACCAACAAGAGACCCAGTACTTC
d_gene: .; abundance: once; v_gene: TRBV6-5; j_gene: TRBJ2-7; CDR3aa: CASSETGNEQYF; CDR3nt: TGTGCCAGCAGTGAAACAGGGAACGAGCAGTACTTC
d_gene: .; abundance: .; v_gene: TRBV9; j_gene: TRBJ2-1; CDR3aa: CASSVGDSGTEQFF; CDR3nt: TGTGCCAGCAGCGTAGGAGACTCCGGGACAGAGCAGTTCTTC
d_gene: .; abundance: .; v_gene: TRBV27; j_gene: TRBJ2-3; CDR3aa: CASKTGSTDTQYF; CDR3nt: TGTGCCAGCAAAACGGGGAGCACAGATACGCAGTATTTT
d_gene: .; abundance: .; v_gene: TRBV7-3; j_gene: TRBJ1-4; CDR3aa: CASSLGPAINEKLFF; CDR3nt: TGTGCCAGCAGCTTAGGCCCAGCGATTAATGAAAAACTGTTTTTT
d_gene: TRBD1; abundance: .; v_gene: TRBV10-3; j_gene: TRBJ2-1; CDR3aa: CAIREDRNNEQFF; CDR3nt: TGTGCCATCAGGGAGGACAGGAACAATGAGCAGTTCTTC
d_gene: .; abundance: .; v_gene: TRBV7-3; j_gene: TRBJ2-3; CDR3aa: CASAGSIGGYTDTQYF; CDR3nt: TGTGCCAGCGCGGGGTCTATAGGGGGCTACACAGATACGCAGTATTTT
d_gene: TRBD1; abundance: .; v_gene: TRBV11-2; j_gene: TRBJ1-1; CDR3aa: CASSRPGGASTEAFF; CDR3nt: TGTGCCAGCAGCCGTCCAGGGGGCGCGAGCACTGAAGCTTTCTTT
d_gene: TRBD2; abundance: .; v_gene: TRBV6-1; j_gene: TRBJ2-1; CDR3aa: CASSAGGTGGHNEQFF; CDR3nt: TGTGCCAGCAGTGCGGGCGGTACGGGAGGGCACAATGAGCAGTTCTTC